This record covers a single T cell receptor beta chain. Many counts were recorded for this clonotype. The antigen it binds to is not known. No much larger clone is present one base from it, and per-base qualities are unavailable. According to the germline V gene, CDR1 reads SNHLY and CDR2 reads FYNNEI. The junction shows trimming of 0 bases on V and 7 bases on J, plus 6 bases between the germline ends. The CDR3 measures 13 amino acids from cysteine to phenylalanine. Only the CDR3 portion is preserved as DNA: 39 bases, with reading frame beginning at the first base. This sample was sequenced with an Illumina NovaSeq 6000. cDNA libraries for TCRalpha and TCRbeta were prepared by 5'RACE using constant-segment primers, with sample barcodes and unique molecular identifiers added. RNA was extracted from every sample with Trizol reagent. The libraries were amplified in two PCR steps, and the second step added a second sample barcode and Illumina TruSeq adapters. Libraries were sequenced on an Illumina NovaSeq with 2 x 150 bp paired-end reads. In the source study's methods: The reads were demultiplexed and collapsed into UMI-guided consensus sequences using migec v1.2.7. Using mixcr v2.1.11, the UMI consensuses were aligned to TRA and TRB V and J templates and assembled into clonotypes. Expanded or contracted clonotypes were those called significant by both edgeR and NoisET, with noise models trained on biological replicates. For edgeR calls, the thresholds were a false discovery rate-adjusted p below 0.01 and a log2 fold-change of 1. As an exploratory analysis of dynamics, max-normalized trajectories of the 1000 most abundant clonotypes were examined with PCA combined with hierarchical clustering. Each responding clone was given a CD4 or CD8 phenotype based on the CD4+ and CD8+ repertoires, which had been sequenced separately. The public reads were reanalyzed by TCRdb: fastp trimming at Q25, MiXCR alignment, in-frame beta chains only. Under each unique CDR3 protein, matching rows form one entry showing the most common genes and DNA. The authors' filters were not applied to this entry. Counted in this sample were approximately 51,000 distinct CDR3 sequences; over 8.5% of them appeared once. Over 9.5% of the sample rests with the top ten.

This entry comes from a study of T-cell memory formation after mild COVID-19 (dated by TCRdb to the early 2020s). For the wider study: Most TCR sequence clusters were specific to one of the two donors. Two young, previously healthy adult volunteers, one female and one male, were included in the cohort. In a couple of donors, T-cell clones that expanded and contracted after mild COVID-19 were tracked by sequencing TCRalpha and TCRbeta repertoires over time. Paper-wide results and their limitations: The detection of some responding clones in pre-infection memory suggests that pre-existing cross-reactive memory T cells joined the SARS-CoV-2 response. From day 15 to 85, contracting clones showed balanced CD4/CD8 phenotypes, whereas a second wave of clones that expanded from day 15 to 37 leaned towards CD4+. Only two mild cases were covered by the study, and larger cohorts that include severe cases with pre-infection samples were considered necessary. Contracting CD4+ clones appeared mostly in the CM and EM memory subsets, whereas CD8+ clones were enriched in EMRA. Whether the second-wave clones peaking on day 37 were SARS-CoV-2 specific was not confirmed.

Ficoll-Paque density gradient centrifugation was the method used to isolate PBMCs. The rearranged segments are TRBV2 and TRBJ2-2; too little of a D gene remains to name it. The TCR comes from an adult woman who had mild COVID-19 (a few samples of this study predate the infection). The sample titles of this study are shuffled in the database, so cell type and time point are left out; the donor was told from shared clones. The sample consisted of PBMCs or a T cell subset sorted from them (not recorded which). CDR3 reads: CASSEAIIGELFF. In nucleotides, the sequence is TGTGCCAGCAGTGAAGCGATAATCGGGGAGCTGTTTTTT.